The table lists the clone carrying this TCR beta chain with a count of one. 60 Vbeta and 13 Jbeta primers were used in PCR. The data were produced by immunoSEQ multiplex PCR, yet TCRdb's version contains in-frame clones alone and is incomplete. The profile shows fewer than 250,000 clones, over 60% of them singletons. The data originate from a study of cytomegalovirus exposure and HLA in healthy donors. V gave up 10 bases and J gave up 6 bases; unmatched junction bases: 12. This CDR3 is built from 13 residues. Germline V gene sequence: CDR1 SGDLS, CDR2 YYNGEE. The chain couples TRBV9 to TRBJ2-7; 8 bases align to TRBD2. What was sequenced was PBMCs. The TCR comes from a man aged 25 to 45 in good health and CMV-seropositive. The CDR3 sequence: CACPSGGAGEQYF. The CDR3 nucleotides read TGTGCCTGCCCCTCGGGGGGGGCGGGCGAGCAGTACTTC.